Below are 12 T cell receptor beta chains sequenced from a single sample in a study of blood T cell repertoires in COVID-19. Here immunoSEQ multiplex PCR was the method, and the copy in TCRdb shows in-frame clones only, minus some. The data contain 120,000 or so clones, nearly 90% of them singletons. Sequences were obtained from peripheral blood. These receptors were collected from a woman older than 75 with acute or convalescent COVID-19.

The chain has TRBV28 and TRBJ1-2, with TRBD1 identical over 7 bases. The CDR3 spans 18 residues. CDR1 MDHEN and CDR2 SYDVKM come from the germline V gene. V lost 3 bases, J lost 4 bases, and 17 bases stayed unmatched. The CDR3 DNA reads TGTGCCAGCAGTTTTGAAGACGCGTCGCAACAGGGGAGCTATGGCTACACCTTC. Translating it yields CASSFEDASQQGSYGYTF.

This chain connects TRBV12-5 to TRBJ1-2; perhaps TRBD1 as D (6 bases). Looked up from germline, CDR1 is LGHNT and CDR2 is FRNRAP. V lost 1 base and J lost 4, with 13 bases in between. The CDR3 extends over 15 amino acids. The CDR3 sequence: CASGLEFGGLYGYTF. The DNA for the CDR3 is TGTGCTAGTGGTTTGGAGTTTGGGGGCCTCTATGGCTACACCTTC.

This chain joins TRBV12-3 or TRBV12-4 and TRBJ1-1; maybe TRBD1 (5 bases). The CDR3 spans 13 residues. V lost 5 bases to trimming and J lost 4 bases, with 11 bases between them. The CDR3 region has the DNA TGTGCCAGCAGTCAGGGTTGGTTCACTGAAGCTTTCTTT. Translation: CASSQGWFTEAFF.

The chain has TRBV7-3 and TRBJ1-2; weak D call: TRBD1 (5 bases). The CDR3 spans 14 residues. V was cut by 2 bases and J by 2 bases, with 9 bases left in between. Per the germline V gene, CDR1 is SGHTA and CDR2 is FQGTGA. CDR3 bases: TGTGCCAGCAGCTTACAGGGATCCAACTATGGCTACACCTTC. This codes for CASSLQGSNYGYTF. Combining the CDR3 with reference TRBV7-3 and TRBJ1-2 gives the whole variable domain GAGVSQTPSNKVTEKGKYVELRCDPISGHTALYWYRQSLGQGPEFLIYFQGTGAADDSGLPNDRFFAVRPEGSVSTLKIQRTERGDSAVYLCASSLQGSNYGYTFGSGTRLTVV.

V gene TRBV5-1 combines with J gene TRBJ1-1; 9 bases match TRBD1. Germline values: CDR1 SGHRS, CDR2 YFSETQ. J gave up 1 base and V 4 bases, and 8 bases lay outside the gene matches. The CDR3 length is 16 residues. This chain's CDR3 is CASSLQGAGGNTEAFF. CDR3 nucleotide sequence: TGCGCCAGCAGCCTACAGGGGGCGGGCGGGAACACTGAAGCTTTCTTT.

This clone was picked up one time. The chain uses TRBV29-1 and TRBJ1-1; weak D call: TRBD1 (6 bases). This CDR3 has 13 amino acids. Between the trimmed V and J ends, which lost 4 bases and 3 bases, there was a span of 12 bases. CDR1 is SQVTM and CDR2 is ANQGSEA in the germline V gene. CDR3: CSVVRGLDTEAFF. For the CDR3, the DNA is TGCAGCGTTGTGAGGGGGTTGGACACTGAAGCTTTCTTT.

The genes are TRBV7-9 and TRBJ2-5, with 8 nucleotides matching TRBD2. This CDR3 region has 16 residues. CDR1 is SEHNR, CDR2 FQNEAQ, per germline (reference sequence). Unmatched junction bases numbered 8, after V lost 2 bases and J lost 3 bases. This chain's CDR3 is CASSLWGSGAKETQYF. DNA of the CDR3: TGTGCCAGCAGCTTATGGGGTAGCGGGGCGAAAGAGACCCAGTACTTC. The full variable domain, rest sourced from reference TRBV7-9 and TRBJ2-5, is DTGVSQNPRHKITKRGQNVTFRCDPISEHNRLYWYRQTLGQGPEFLTYFQNEAQLEKSRLLSDRFSAERPKGSFSTLEIQRTEQGDSAMYLCASSLWGSGAKETQYFGPGTRLLVL.

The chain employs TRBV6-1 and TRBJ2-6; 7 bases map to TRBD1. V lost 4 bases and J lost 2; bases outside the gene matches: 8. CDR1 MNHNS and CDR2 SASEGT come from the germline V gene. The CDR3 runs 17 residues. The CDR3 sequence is CASSGRVGGTGANVLTF. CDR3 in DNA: TGTGCCAGCAGTGGGAGAGTAGGGGGCACTGGGGCCAACGTCCTGACTTTC.

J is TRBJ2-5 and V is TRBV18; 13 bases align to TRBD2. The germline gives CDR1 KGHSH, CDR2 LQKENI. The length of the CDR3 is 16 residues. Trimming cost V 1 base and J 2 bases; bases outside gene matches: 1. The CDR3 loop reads CASSPQLAGGQETQYF. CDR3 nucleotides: TGTGCCAGCTCACCACAACTAGCGGGAGGGCAAGAGACCCAGTACTTC.

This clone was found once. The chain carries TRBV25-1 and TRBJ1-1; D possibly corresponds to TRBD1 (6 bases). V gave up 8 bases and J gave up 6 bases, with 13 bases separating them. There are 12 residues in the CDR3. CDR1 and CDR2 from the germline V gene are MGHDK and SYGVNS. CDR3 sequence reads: CASRSGDPEAFF. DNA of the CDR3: TGTGCCAGCCGCTCAGGGGATCCTGAAGCTTTCTTT.

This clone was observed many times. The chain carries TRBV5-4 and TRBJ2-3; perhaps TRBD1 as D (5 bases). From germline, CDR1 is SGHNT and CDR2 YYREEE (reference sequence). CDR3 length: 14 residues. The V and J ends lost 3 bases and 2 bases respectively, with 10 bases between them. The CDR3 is CASSSHRLTDTQYF. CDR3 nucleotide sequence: TGTGCCAGCAGCTCCCACAGGCTCACAGATACGCAGTATTTT.

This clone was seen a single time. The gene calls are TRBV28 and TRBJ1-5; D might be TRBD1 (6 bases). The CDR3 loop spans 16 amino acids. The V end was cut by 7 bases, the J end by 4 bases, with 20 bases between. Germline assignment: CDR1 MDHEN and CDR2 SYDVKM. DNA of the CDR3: TGTGCCAGCACCTGGCGGGGGGGCTTAGGAAATCAGCCCCAGCATTTT. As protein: CASTWRGGLGNQPQHF.